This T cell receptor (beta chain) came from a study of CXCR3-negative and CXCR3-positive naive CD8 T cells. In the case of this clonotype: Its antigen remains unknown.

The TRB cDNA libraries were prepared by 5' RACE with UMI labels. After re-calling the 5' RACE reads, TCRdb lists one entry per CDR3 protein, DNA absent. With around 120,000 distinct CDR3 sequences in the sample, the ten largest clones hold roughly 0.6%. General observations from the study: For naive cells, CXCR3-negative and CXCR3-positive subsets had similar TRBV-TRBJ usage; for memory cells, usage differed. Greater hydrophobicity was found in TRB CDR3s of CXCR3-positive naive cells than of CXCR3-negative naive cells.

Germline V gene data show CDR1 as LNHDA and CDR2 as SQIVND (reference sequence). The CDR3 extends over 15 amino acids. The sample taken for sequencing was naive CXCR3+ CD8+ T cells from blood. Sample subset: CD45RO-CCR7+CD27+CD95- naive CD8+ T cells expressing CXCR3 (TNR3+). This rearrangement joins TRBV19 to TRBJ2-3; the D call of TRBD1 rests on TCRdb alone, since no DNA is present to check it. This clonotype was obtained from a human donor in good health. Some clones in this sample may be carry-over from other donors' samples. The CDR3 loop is CASSSDRGMTDTQYF. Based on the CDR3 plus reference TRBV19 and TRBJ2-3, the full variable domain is DGGITQSPKYLFRKEGQNVTLSCEQNLNHDAMYWYRQDPGQGLRLIYYSQIVNDFQKGDIAEGYSVSREKKESFPLTVTSAQKNPTAFYLCASSSDRGMTDTQYFGPGTRLTVL.